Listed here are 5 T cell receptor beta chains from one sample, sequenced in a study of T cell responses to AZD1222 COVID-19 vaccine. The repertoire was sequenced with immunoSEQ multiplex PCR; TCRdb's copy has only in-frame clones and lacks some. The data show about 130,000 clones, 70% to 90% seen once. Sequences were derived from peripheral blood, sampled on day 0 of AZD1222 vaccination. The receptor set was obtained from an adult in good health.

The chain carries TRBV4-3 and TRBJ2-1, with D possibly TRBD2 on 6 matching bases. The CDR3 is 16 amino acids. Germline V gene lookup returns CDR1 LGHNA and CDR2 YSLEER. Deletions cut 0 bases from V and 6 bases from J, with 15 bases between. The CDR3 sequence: CASSQDGGWPGNEQFF. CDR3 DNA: TGCGCCAGCAGCCAAGATGGGGGGTGGCCTGGCAATGAGCAGTTCTTC.

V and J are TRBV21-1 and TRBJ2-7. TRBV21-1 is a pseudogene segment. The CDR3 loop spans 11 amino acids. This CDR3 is CASSKRAGRYF. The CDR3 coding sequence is TGTGCCAGCAGCAAAAGGGCTGGTAGGTACTTC.

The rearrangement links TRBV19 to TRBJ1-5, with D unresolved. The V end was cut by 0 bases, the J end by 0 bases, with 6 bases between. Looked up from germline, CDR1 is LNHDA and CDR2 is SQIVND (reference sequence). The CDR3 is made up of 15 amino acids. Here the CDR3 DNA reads TGTGCCAGTAGTATAGAAGTTGCTAGCAATCAGCCCCAGCATTTT. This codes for CASSIEVASNQPQHF.

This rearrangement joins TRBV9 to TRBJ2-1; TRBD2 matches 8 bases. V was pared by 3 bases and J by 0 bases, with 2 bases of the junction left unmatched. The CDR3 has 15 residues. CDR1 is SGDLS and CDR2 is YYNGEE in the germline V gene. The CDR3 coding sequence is TGTGCCAGCAGCGAGAGCGGGAGCTCCTACAATGAGCAGTTCTTC. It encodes CASSESGSSYNEQFF. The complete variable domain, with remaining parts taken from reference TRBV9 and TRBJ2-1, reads DSGVTQTPKHLITATGQRVTLRCSPRSGDLSVYWYQQSLDQGLQFLIQYYNGEERAKGNILERFSAQQFPDLHSELNLSSLELGDSALYFCASSESGSSYNEQFFGPGTRLTVL.

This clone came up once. Written as DNA, the CDR3 is TGTGCCAGCAGTTTCTCGGGGGCTTGGAAGAGAGGGGCCAACGTCCTGACTTTC. Its protein product is CASSFSGAWKRGANVLTF. V gene TRBV28 combines with J gene TRBJ2-6; the D call may be TRBD1 or TRBD2 (6 bases each). The CDR3 is 18 amino acids. CDR1 is MDHEN and CDR2 is SYDVKM in the germline V gene. V dropped 3 bases and J dropped 4 bases, with 19 bases sitting between them.